Below are 21 T cell receptor beta chains sequenced from a single sample in a study of blood T cell repertoires in COVID-19. Produced via immunoSEQ multiplex PCR; TCRdb's table is partial and in-frame only. The sample lists more than 150,000 clones; 87% were seen once. The sample consisted of peripheral blood. All receptors come from a woman aged 70-85 years with COVID-19, enrolled during active disease.

The chain joins TRBV5-4 to TRBJ1-1; 7 bases match TRBD1. V was pared by 4 bases and J by 1 base, with 4 bases of the junction left unmatched. CDR1 and CDR2 (germline): SGHNT, YYREEE (reference sequence). There are 14 residues in the CDR3. The CDR3 DNA is TGTGCCAGCAGCCCCAGGACAGGGAACACTGAAGCTTTCTTT. Its protein is CASSPRTGNTEAFF.

The chain is built from TRBV6-5 and TRBJ1-5; 7 bases line up with TRBD1. The CDR3 runs 14 residues. Germline V gene lookup returns CDR1 MNHEY and CDR2 SVGAGI. V lost 5 bases and J lost 6; bases outside the gene matches: 7. CDR3 DNA sequence: TGTGCCAGCAGTCTTGACAGGGAAGTTCAGCCCCAGCATTTT. Encoded protein: CASSLDREVQPQHF.

The chain has TRBV24-1 and TRBJ1-5, with unresolved D. Trimming removed 4 bases from V and 0 bases from J, with 9 bases in between. The CDR3 has 15 residues. Germline lookup yields CDR1 KGHDR and CDR2 SFDVKD. CDR3 sequence reads: CATSDPDYSNQPQHF. For the CDR3, the DNA is TGTGCCACCAGTGACCCAGATTATAGCAATCAGCCCCAGCATTTT.

The chain uses TRBV5-1 and TRBJ2-7; D gene unclear. Germline loops: CDR1 SGHRS, CDR2 YFSETQ. The ends were cut back, 1 base at V and 4 bases at J, with 9 bases in the middle. The CDR3 is 13 residues long. CDR3 DNA: TGCGCCAGCAGCTTGAATACCGGTTACGAGCAGTACTTC. Translation gives CASSLNTGYEQYF.

V is TRBV10-3 and J is TRBJ2-7; D might be TRBD1 (5 bases). The CDR3 runs 14 residues. Trimming removed 6 bases from V and 0 bases from J, with 12 bases in between. Germline lookup yields CDR1 ENHRY and CDR2 SYGVKD. The CDR3 bases are TGTGCCATCAGGTTGACAGCAGACTCCTACGAGCAGTACTTC. Translation: CAIRLTADSYEQYF.

This sequence joins TRBV6-5 and TRBJ2-7, with TRBD2 identical over 9 bases. Germline CDR1 reads MNHEY; CDR2 reads SVGAGI. The V segment lost 0 bases and the J segment 2 bases; nucleotides outside the gene matches: 2. The CDR3 consists of 15 residues. In DNA form, the CDR3 reads TGTGCCAGCAGTTACTCTGGCGGGAGGGCCTACGAGCAGTACTTC. Its translation: CASSYSGGRAYEQYF.

The chain has TRBV2 and TRBJ2-1; possible D gene TRBD1, 6 bases. The length of the CDR3 is 17 residues. Trimming took off 1 base at V and 1 base at J, with 14 bases between the two ends. CDR1 and CDR2 from the germline V gene are SNHLY and FYNNEI. CDR3: CASSEGTGKRSYNEQFF. In DNA form, the CDR3 reads TGTGCCAGCAGTGAAGGTACAGGGAAGAGATCCTACAATGAGCAGTTCTTC.

This clone was counted a single time. V is TRBV5-1 and J is TRBJ2-3, with TRBD2 matching 12 bases. Germline CDR1 and CDR2: SGHRS and YFSETQ. J gave up 2 bases and V 4 bases, and 11 bases lay outside the gene matches. The CDR3 runs 18 residues. DNA of the CDR3: TGCGCCAGCAGCCCGGCTCTAGCGGGAGGGACATCCACAGATACGCAGTATTTT. Translating gives CASSPALAGGTSTDTQYF.

The chain recombines TRBV5-4 with TRBJ2-1; D possibly corresponds to TRBD1 (6 bases). Germline CDR1 SGHNT, CDR2 YYREEE (reference sequence). The V end lost 7 bases, the J end lost 3 bases, and 8 bases lay between the germline ends. The CDR3 length is 12 residues. This chain's CDR3 is CASGTNYNEQFF. CDR3 sequence (DNA): TGTGCCAGCGGGACAAACTACAATGAGCAGTTCTTC.

The chain uses TRBV9 and TRBJ1-5; 8 bases line up with TRBD1. CDR1 SGDLS and CDR2 YYNGEE come from the germline V gene. The CDR3 totals 15 residues. V lost 0 bases to trimming and J lost 6 bases; unmatched junction nucleotides: 5. Here the CDR3 reads CASSVGAGGSQPQHF. The CDR3 DNA is TGTGCCAGCAGCGTAGGGGCAGGGGGCAGTCAGCCCCAGCATTTT.

A remark on this clone: The sample has other DNA sequences that encode this CDR3 too. This sequence joins TRBV18 and TRBJ1-5, with D possibly TRBD1 on 5 matching bases. The length of the CDR3 is 14 residues. Germline values: CDR1 KGHSH, CDR2 LQKENI. V dropped 3 bases and J dropped 1 base, with 7 bases sitting between them. CDR3 in amino acids: CASSPGQSNQPQHF. The CDR3 DNA reads TGTGCCAGCTCACCGGGGCAGAGCAATCAGCCCCAGCATTTT.

This clone was observed a few times. The sample carries other DNA sequences with the same CDR3. The gene calls are TRBV19 and TRBJ2-3; D is possibly TRBD2 (5 bases). In germline, CDR1 is LNHDA, CDR2 SQIVND (reference sequence). The V and J ends lost 4 bases and 6 bases respectively, with 5 bases between them. This CDR3 has 11 amino acids. CDR3 in amino acids: CASSSGDTQYF. The CDR3 DNA reads as TGTGCCAGTAGTAGCGGGGATACGCAGTATTTT.

This rearrangement joins TRBV11-2 to TRBJ2-7, with TRBD2 as a possible D gene (6 bases). Trimming removed 5 bases at V and 7 bases at J, with 12 bases between. This CDR3 is built from 12 residues. Germline assignment: CDR1 SGHAT and CDR2 FQNNGV. CDR3 DNA sequence: TGTGCCAGCAGCCGCGATGCGGGGGAGCAGTACTTC. Amino acids: CASSRDAGEQYF.

This clone was detected once. The J gene is TRBJ1-4, the V gene TRBV5-4; D gene unclear. Trimming removed 1 base from V and 8 bases from J, with 15 bases in between. The germline gives CDR1 SGHNT, CDR2 YYREEE (reference sequence). This CDR3 comprises 15 residues. The CDR3 DNA is TGTGCCAGCAGCTTGCGTTCGGGGTTAACGGAAAAACTGTTTTTT. Translated: CASSLRSGLTEKLFF.

The chain combines TRBV7-2 with TRBJ2-7; a possible D gene is TRBD1 (5 bases). CDR3 size: 15 residues. Trimming stripped 2 bases from V and 0 bases from J, with 11 bases between. In germline, CDR1 is SGHTA, CDR2 FQGNSA. The CDR3 DNA reads TGTGCCAGCAGCTTAATAAGTCAGGGCTCCTACGAGCAGTACTTC. Encoded protein: CASSLISQGSYEQYF.

The J gene is TRBJ1-1, the V gene TRBV6-5; TRBD1 might be the D (6 bases). CDR1 and CDR2 (germline): MNHEY, SVGAGI. The CDR3 loop spans 12 amino acids. Deletions cut 7 bases from V and 7 bases from J, with 13 bases between. CDR3 in DNA: TGTGCCAGCACTAGGGGGAGGGGTGAAGCTTTCTTT. Translation gives CASTRGRGEAFF.

CDR3 in DNA: TGTGCCAGCTCACCACGGACAAATCAGCCCCAGCATTTT. Protein sequence: CASSPRTNQPQHF. The chain joins TRBV18 to TRBJ1-5; TRBD1 might be the D (5 bases). Germline lookup yields CDR1 KGHSH and CDR2 LQKENI. The germline V and J ends were trimmed by 1 base and 4 bases, with 5 bases remaining between them. This CDR3 region has 13 residues.

V and J are TRBV9 and TRBJ2-4; the match to TRBD1 covers 7 bases. The CDR3 loop spans 13 amino acids. The germline V gene encodes CDR1 SGDLS and CDR2 YYNGEE. The V segment lost 0 bases and the J segment 10 bases; nucleotides outside the gene matches: 4. The CDR3 DNA reads as TGTGCCAGCAGCGTAGGCATCAGGGGGATTCAGTACTTC. It specifies CASSVGIRGIQYF.

The DNA for the CDR3 is TGTGCCAGTAGTATAGGGACTTTCTCCTACGAGCAGTACTTC. It specifies CASSIGTFSYEQYF. This chain uses TRBV19 with TRBJ2-7, with D possibly matching TRBD2 (5 bases). Deletions cut 1 base from V and 0 bases from J, with 7 bases between. The CDR3 runs 14 residues. Looked up from germline, CDR1 is LNHDA and CDR2 is SQIVND (reference sequence).

The chain recombines TRBV19 with TRBJ2-1; 12 bases are a match to TRBD1. Germline V gene data show CDR1 as LNHDA and CDR2 as SQIVND (reference sequence). J lost 7 bases, V lost 6 bases, and 7 bases had no gene match. CDR3 length: 15 amino acids. The CDR3 reads CASSPGQGAFNEQFF. CDR3 nucleotide sequence: TGTGCCAGTAGCCCGGGACAGGGGGCGTTTAATGAGCAGTTCTTC.

A single count supports this clone. This chain links TRBV25-1 with TRBJ2-6; D is unclear. Trimming shortened V by 4 bases and J by 0 bases, and 7 bases separated the two germline ends. The germline gives CDR1 MGHDK, CDR2 SYGVNS. The CDR3 loop spans 15 amino acids. The CDR3 region is CASSVRVSGANVLTF. In nucleotides, the CDR3 is TGTGCCAGCAGTGTAAGAGTCTCTGGGGCCAACGTCCTGACTTTC. Full variable domain (remainder filled in from reference TRBV25-1 and TRBJ2-6): EADIYQTPRYLVIGTGKKITLECSQTMGHDKMYWYQQDPGMELHLIHYSYGVNSTEKGDLSSESTVSRIRTEHFPLTLESARPSHTSQYLCASSVRVSGANVLTFGAGSRLTVL.